Listed below are T cell receptor beta chains from one sample, sequenced in a study of CD8 T cells in Susac syndrome. From the immunoSEQ multiplex PCR reads, TCRdb called clonotypes with MiXCR, one entry per CDR3 protein. The sample comprises hundreds of thousands of distinct CDR3 sequences, around nine tenths of which are singletons, and roughly 0.2% rests with the top ten. Sequencing was done on a sample of CD8+ T cells from PBMCs. Every receptor here comes from a human donor with multiple sclerosis. CDR3s include the opening cysteine and the closing phenylalanine or tryptophan. Fields, in order: V gene, J gene, CDR3 protein.

V gene: TRBV29-1; J gene: TRBJ1-4; CDR3 protein: CSVGAGNEKLFF
V gene: TRBV5-1; J gene: TRBJ2-3; CDR3 protein: CASRTDSTDTQYF
V gene: TRBV7-9; J gene: TRBJ2-2; CDR3 protein: CASSFLAGTGELFF
V gene: TRBV5-6; J gene: TRBJ2-5; CDR3 protein: CASSFRDSETQYF
V gene: TRBV5-1; J gene: TRBJ2-7; CDR3 protein: CASRFSLAGDDEQYF
V gene: TRBV5-1; J gene: TRBJ1-1; CDR3 protein: CASSWGQGAAEAFF
V gene: TRBV27; J gene: TRBJ2-7; CDR3 protein: CASSFRLGRSSYEQYF
V gene: TRBV12-3/TRBV12-4; J gene: TRBJ2-3; CDR3 protein: CASSLRAEIPDSQYF
V gene: TRBV6-2/TRBV6-3; J gene: TRBJ2-2; CDR3 protein: CASSYSLASGTGELFF
V gene: TRBV2; J gene: TRBJ2-2; CDR3 protein: CAGYSSQRAGELFF
V gene: TRBV4-1; J gene: TRBJ1-4; CDR3 protein: CASAGSNEKLFF
V gene: TRBV5-4; J gene: TRBJ2-5; CDR3 protein: CASSDDGVQETQYF
V gene: TRBV12-3/TRBV12-4; J gene: TRBJ2-4; CDR3 protein: CASSPESVAKNIQYF
V gene: TRBV10-3; J gene: TRBJ2-5; CDR3 protein: CAISERTQGAGETQYF
V gene: TRBV12-3/TRBV12-4; J gene: TRBJ2-4; CDR3 protein: CASSFQGENIQYF
V gene: TRBV15; J gene: TRBJ2-7; CDR3 protein: CATSSQLDSHEQYF
V gene: TRBV6-5; J gene: TRBJ2-7; CDR3 protein: CASSYSFRLYEQYF
V gene: TRBV6-2/TRBV6-3; J gene: TRBJ2-7; CDR3 protein: CASSRGLAGGGEQYF
V gene: TRBV29-1; J gene: TRBJ2-7; CDR3 protein: CSVWTGPYEQYF
V gene: TRBV5-1; J gene: TRBJ2-2; CDR3 protein: CASSLGQRENTGELFF
V gene: TRBV3-1; J gene: TRBJ2-7; CDR3 protein: CASSQGLAGGPIAYEQYF
V gene: TRBV12-3/TRBV12-4; J gene: TRBJ2-7; CDR3 protein: CASSLFQGGGNEQYF
V gene: TRBV4-1; J gene: TRBJ1-2; CDR3 protein: CASSQGRGTGYGYTF
V gene: TRBV29-1; J gene: TRBJ2-1; CDR3 protein: CSVEDRRQNSYNEQFF
V gene: TRBV11-1; J gene: TRBJ2-1; CDR3 protein: CASSFRGGVEQFF
V gene: TRBV12-3/TRBV12-4; J gene: TRBJ1-2; CDR3 protein: CASSRGQGGLGEGYTF
V gene: TRBV12-3/TRBV12-4; J gene: TRBJ2-7; CDR3 protein: CASSPPSSYEQYF
V gene: TRBV6-1; J gene: TRBJ2-3; CDR3 protein: CASSEVRDRYTDTQYF
V gene: TRBV7-3; J gene: TRBJ2-7; CDR3 protein: CASSPTPGTAVSYEQYF
V gene: TRBV12-3/TRBV12-4; J gene: TRBJ2-5; CDR3 protein: CASRTGDPQETQYF